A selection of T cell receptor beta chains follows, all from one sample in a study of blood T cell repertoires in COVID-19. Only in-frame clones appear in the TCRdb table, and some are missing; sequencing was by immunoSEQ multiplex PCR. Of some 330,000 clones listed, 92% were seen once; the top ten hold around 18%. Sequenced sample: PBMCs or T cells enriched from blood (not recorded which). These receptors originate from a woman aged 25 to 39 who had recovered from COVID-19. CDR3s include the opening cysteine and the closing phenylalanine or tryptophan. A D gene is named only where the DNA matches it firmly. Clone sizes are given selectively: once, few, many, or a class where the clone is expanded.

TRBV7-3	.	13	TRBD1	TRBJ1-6	TGTGCCAGCAGCCCGGGACAGGGGTCACCCCTCCACTTT	CASSPGQGSPLHF
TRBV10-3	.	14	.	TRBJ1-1	TGTGCCATCAGTGAGTTGGGGGGGAACACTGAAGCTTTCTTT	CAISELGGNTEAFF
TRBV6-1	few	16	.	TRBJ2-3	TGTGCCAGCAGTGAACCTAGAAGTCGGCGAACAGATACGCAGTATTTT	CASSEPRSRRTDTQYF
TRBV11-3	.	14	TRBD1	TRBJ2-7	TGTGCCAGCAGCTTACGACAGGGTTCCTACGAGCAGTACTTC	CASSLRQGSYEQYF
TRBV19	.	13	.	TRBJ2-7	TGTGCCAGTAGTATGTTAGGGGGCTACGAGCAGTACTTC	CASSMLGGYEQYF
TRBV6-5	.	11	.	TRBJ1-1	TGTGCCAGCAGACAGAACACTGAAGCTTTCTTT	CASRQNTEAFF
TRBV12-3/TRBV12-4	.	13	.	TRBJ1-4	TGTGCCAGCAGTTTAACAATGGGCGAAAAACTGTTTTTT	CASSLTMGEKLFF
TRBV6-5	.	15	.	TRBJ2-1	TGTGCCAGCAGTTACTCGACAGGCGTAGGTCATGAGCAGTTCTTC	CASSYSTGVGHEQFF
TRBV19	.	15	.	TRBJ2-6	TGTGCCAGTAGTATTCCAGGGGCAGGGGCCAACGTCCTGACTTTC	CASSIPGAGANVLTF
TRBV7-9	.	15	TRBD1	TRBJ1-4	TGTGCCAGCAGCCGACAGGGGGCAACTAATGAAAAACTGTTTTTT	CASSRQGATNEKLFF
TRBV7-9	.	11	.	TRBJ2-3	TGTGCCAGCCTCTCCGGGTCCCTTCAGTATTTT	CASLSGSLQYF
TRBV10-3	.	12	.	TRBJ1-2	TGTGCCATCAGTGAATCGACTTATGGCTACACCTTC	CAISESTYGYTF
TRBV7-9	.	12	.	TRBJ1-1	TGTGCCAGCAGCTTAGGGACAGCCTTGTCTTTCTTT	CASSLGTALSFF
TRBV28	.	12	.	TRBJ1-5	TGTGCCGGGCGTAAGGGCAATCAGCCCCAGCATTTT	CAGRKGNQPQHF
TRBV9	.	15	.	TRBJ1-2	TGTGCCAGCAGCGTGGGCAGATTTTTTAACTATGGCTACACCTTC	CASSVGRFFNYGYTF
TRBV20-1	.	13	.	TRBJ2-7	TGCAGTGCTAGTCAGGACTCATCCTACGAGCAGTACTTC	CSASQDSSYEQYF
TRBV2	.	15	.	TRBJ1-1	TGTGCCAGCAGGAAGGGGTCATCTCAGAACACTGAAGCTTTCTTT	CASRKGSSQNTEAFF
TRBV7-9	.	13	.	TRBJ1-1	TGTGCCAGCAGTATACAGGGGAACACTGAAGCTTTCTTT	CASSIQGNTEAFF
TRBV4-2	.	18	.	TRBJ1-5	TGTGCCAGCAGCCACGGAGGTTCCGGGGCTGAGCGGGCTCAGCCCCAGCATTTT	CASSHGGSGAERAQPQHF
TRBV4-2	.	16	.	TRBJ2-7	TGTGCCAGCAGCCAAGATCTGGCGGGGGCTCGGAGGGAGCAGTACTTC	CASSQDLAGARREQYF
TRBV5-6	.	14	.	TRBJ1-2	TGTGCCAGCAGGAAAACCGGGACTAACTATGGCTACACCTTC	CASRKTGTNYGYTF
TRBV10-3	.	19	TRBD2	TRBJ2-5	TGTGCCATCAGGAGGGGACTAGCGGGGGGCAACGACCCCTGGGAGACCCAGTACTTC	CAIRRGLAGGNDPWETQYF
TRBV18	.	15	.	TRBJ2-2	TGTGCCAGCTCACCAAGGCGGGACGTTGGCGGGGAGCTGTTTTTT	CASSPRRDVGGELFF
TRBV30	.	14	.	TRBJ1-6	TGTGCCTGGGCAGAGGGGGTGGGGAATTCACCCCTCCACTTT	CAWAEGVGNSPLHF
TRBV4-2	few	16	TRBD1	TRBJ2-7	TGTGCCAGCAGCCAGGTAACCGGGACAGGGTTACACGAGCAGTACTTC	CASSQVTGTGLHEQYF
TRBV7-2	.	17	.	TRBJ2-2	TGTGCCAGCAGCTTAGGGTGGGGCGCTTCGGGCACCGGGGAGCTGTTTTTT	CASSLGWGASGTGELFF
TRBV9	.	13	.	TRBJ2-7	TGTGCCAGCAGCGTAGACAATTCCCGCGAGCAGTACTTC	CASSVDNSREQYF
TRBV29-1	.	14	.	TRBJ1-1	TGCAGCGTTGAAGATCGGGTCATTGGGGCGCGGGCTTTCTTT	CSVEDRVIGARAFF
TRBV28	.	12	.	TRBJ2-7	TGTGCCAGCAGTCTGGGACTTGCCGAGCAGTACTTC	CASSLGLAEQYF
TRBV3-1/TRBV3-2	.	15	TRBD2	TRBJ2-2	TGTGCCAGCAGAACCCGGGGGGGTTACACCGGGGAGCTGTTTTTT	CASRTRGGYTGELFF
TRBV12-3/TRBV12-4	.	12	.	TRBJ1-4	TGTGCCAGCAGCCAAGACGAGGAGAAACTGTTTTTT	CASSQDEEKLFF
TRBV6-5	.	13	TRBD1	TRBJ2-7	TGTGCCAGCACCAGACAGGGGGCTAACGAGCAGTACTTC	CASTRQGANEQYF
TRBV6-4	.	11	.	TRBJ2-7	TGTGCCAGAGCGGATTCCTACGAGCAGTACTTC	CARADSYEQYF
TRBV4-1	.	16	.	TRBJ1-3	TGCGCCAGCAGCCAAGATAGCGGGGCAGGGGGAAACACCATATATTTT	CASSQDSGAGGNTIYF
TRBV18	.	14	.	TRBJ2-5	TGTGCCAGCTCACCACCTCTACCTGGAGAGACCCAGTACTTC	CASSPPLPGETQYF
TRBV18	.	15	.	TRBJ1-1	TGTGCCAGCTCACCACCGCCGGGGGGAGGTACTGAAGCTTTCTTT	CASSPPPGGGTEAFF
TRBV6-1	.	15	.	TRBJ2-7	TGTGCCAGCAGTGAATTTCCGGGACATCCCTACGAGCAGTACTTC	CASSEFPGHPYEQYF
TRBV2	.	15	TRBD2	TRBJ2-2	TGTGCCAGCTCCTATGCGGGAGGAGGCACCGGGGAGCTGTTTTTT	CASSYAGGGTGELFF
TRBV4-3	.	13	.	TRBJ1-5	TGCGCCAGCAGCCAAGATCGGGGGCAGCCCCAGCATTTT	CASSQDRGQPQHF
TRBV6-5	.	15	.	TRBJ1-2	TGTGCCAGCAGCTCGTTAGCACAGGGTCACTATGGCTACACCTTC	CASSSLAQGHYGYTF
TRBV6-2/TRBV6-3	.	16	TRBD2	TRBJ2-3	TGTGCCAGCAGTTCCGTTACTAGCGGCTTCACAGATACGCAGTATTTT	CASSSVTSGFTDTQYF
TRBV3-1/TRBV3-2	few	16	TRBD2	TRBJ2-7	TGTGCCAGCAGCCAAGTAAGACTAGCGGGACTGTACGAGCAGTACTTC	CASSQVRLAGLYEQYF
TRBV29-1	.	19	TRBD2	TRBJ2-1	TGCAGCGTTGAAGATTGGTCGTCGGGCGGGAGGGCCCCCTACAATGAGCAGTTCTTC	CSVEDWSSGGRAPYNEQFF
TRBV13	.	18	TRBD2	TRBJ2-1	TGTGCCAGCAGCTTAGGACCGCTAGCGGGGAGCTCCTACAATGAGCAGTTCTTC	CASSLGPLAGSSYNEQFF
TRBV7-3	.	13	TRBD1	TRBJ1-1	TGTGCCAGCAGCCCGACAGGGGGCGCGAGGGCTTTCTTT	CASSPTGGARAFF
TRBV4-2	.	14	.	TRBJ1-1	TGTGCCAGCAGCCCTGCGGGGTCGGACACTGAAGCTTTCTTT	CASSPAGSDTEAFF